Below, 24 T cell receptor beta chains from the same sample are listed, as sequenced in a study of blood T cell repertoires in COVID-19. Here immunoSEQ multiplex PCR was the method, and the copy in TCRdb shows in-frame clones only, minus some. The sample contains 150,000 to 200,000 clones, 70% to 80% of which appear only once. The sample was PBMCs or T cells enriched from blood (not recorded which). These TCRs come from a woman in her seventies in a cohort exposed to, infected with or recovered from COVID-19 (not recorded which).

The rearrangement joins TRBV28 to TRBJ1-1, with D unclear. V dropped 4 bases and J dropped 5 bases, with 11 bases sitting between them. The CDR3 loop spans 13 amino acids. CDR1 is MDHEN, CDR2 SYDVKM, per germline. CDR3 in amino acids: CASSYRPLTEAFF. The DNA of the CDR3 is TGTGCCAGCAGTTACAGACCTCTGACTGAAGCTTTCTTT.

This rearrangement joins TRBV29-1 to TRBJ2-3, with TRBD2 matching 7 bases. Trimming cost V 8 bases and J 5 bases; bases outside gene matches: 7. Germline values: CDR1 SQVTM, CDR2 ANQGSEA. The CDR3 is made up of 12 amino acids. CDR3 sequence: CSSNGGEDTQYF. CDR3 bases: TGCAGCTCCAATGGGGGGGAAGATACGCAGTATTTT.

The V and J genes are TRBV6-2 or TRBV6-3 and TRBJ2-5; D is ambiguous. Per the germline V gene, CDR1 is MNHEY and CDR2 is SVGEGT. V lost 6 bases to trimming and J lost 5 bases, with 16 bases between them. This CDR3 is built from 14 residues. The CDR3 coding sequence is TGTGCCAGCAGCACCTTTTCTCGCCGGGAGACCCAGTACTTC. Translated, it gives CASSTFSRRETQYF.

The rearrangement links TRBV4-1 to TRBJ2-7; 9 nucleotides line up with TRBD1. Germline V gives CDR1 MGHRA, CDR2 YSYEKL. This CDR3 has 16 amino acids. Losses at the gene ends were 2 bases for V and 6 bases for J; bases not matched to a gene: 11. The CDR3 DNA reads TGCGCCAGCAGCCAATCCCCCGGGACAGGGTCGTCCGAGCAGTACTTC. Its translation: CASSQSPGTGSSEQYF.

The CDR3 loop is CASSLEASGELFF. CDR3 in DNA: TGTGCCAGCAGCTTAGAAGCGTCCGGGGAGCTGTTTTTT. The rearrangement links TRBV7-6 to TRBJ2-2; D remains ambiguous. With 1 base removed from V and 6 bases from J, the gap between germline ends came to 6 bases. Germline V gene sequence: CDR1 SGHVS, CDR2 FNYEAQ. CDR3 length: 13 amino acids.

The rearrangement joins TRBV5-4 to TRBJ2-3, with D possibly TRBD1 on 6 matching bases. Deletions cut 0 bases from V and 0 bases from J, with 14 bases between. This CDR3 has 17 residues. CDR1 and CDR2 (germline): SGHNT, YYREEE (reference sequence). CDR3 bases: TGTGCCAGCAGCTTGGTCGGACAGAAACTTAGCACAGATACGCAGTATTTT. Its protein product is CASSLVGQKLSTDTQYF.

The chain uses TRBV28 and TRBJ2-1; 7 nucleotides line up with TRBD2. This CDR3 comprises 13 residues. Per germline, CDR1 MDHEN and CDR2 SYDVKM. This chain's CDR3 is CACRDYSYNEQFF. The CDR3 coding sequence is TGTGCATGTCGGGACTACTCCTACAATGAGCAGTTCTTC. Looking up the rest from reference TRBV28 and TRBJ2-1 gives the full variable domain: DVKVTQSSRYLVKRTGEKVFLECVQDMDHENMFWYRQDPGLGLRLIYFSYDVKMKEKGDIPEGYSVSREKKERFSLILESASTNQTSMYLCACRDYSYNEQFFGPGTRLTVL.

The chain combines TRBV7-9 with TRBJ1-1; 7 bases line up with TRBD1. This CDR3 comprises 14 residues. The V gene end was trimmed by 5 bases and the J gene end by 7 bases; junction bases not matched to a gene: 10. Germline V gene lookup returns CDR1 SEHNR and CDR2 FQNEAQ (reference sequence). CDR3 nucleotides: TGTGCCAGCAGCGAGGGACAGTTGGCCAATGAAGCTTTCTTT. Its translation: CASSEGQLANEAFF.

This clone was observed a handful of times. V usage is TRBV6-5 and J usage is TRBJ2-7; weak D call: TRBD2 (7 bases). The V gene's germline CDR1 is MNHEY and CDR2 SVGAGI. V was clipped by 7 bases and J by 3 bases, with 13 bases between them. The CDR3 extends over 13 amino acids. This CDR3 is CASKREGGYEQYF. CDR3 bases: TGTGCCAGCAAGCGGGAAGGGGGCTACGAGCAGTACTTC.

The V and J genes are TRBV4-1 and TRBJ2-7; no clear D. This CDR3 region has 15 residues. Germline V gene sequence: CDR1 MGHRA, CDR2 YSYEKL. Trimming cost V 2 bases and J 0 bases, with 11 bases left between them. CDR3 region: CASSQNAVSSYEQYF. The CDR3 coding sequence is TGCGCCAGCAGCCAAAATGCGGTTAGCTCCTACGAGCAGTACTTC.

The chain carries TRBV28 and TRBJ2-6; the D gene is possibly TRBD1 (5 bases). CDR3 length equals 18 residues. In germline, CDR1 is MDHEN, CDR2 SYDVKM. V lost 5 bases to trimming and J lost 2 bases, with 19 bases between them. This chain's CDR3 is CASSPLSVGAPGANVLTF. CDR3 in DNA: TGTGCCAGCAGTCCCCTGTCCGTTGGGGCTCCTGGGGCCAACGTCCTGACTTTC.

The DNA of the CDR3 is TGCGCCAGCAGCTTACAGGGGCTCGCAGGGGAAAAACTGTTTTTT. Residues: CASSLQGLAGEKLFF. The chain recombines TRBV5-1 with TRBJ1-4, with 7 bases lining up with TRBD1. The CDR3 is 15 residues long. CDR1 SGHRS and CDR2 YFSETQ come from the germline V gene. Germline trimming cut 2 bases from V and 8 bases from J; bases unmatched to any gene: 9.

The count of this clone is one. The V gene is TRBV6-5, the J gene TRBJ1-6; 9 nucleotides match TRBD1. The CDR3 is 15 residues long. Per the germline V gene, CDR1 is MNHEY and CDR2 is SVGAGI. With 2 bases clipped from V and 9 bases from J, the junction kept 5 bases outside the gene matches. The CDR3 reads CASSYRTGASSPLHF. The CDR3 DNA reads TGTGCCAGCAGTTACCGGACAGGGGCGAGTTCACCCCTCCACTTT.

This chain connects TRBV7-3 to TRBJ2-7; the D gene is possibly TRBD1 (6 bases). In germline, CDR1 is SGHTA, CDR2 FQGTGA. Trimming left V 5 bases short and J 1 base short, with 15 bases between. The CDR3 is 15 amino acids. CDR3: CASSLAPGQSYEQYF. The CDR3 bases are TGTGCCAGCAGCCTAGCCCCGGGACAATCCTACGAGCAGTACTTC.

The rearrangement uses TRBV27 and TRBJ1-2, with 8 bases fitting TRBD1. V was clipped by 3 bases and J by 8 bases; unmatched bases: 5. Per germline, CDR1 MNHEY and CDR2 SMNVEV (reference sequence). The CDR3 totals 13 residues. CDR3 sequence reads: CASSFGQGGGYTF. The CDR3 coding sequence is TGTGCCAGCAGTTTTGGACAGGGAGGCGGCTACACCTTC.

In DNA form, the CDR3 reads TGTGCCAGTAGTAGAAACAGGGGGAATAACTATGGCTACACCTTC. Encoded protein: CASSRNRGNNYGYTF. The V and J genes are TRBV19 and TRBJ1-2; 8 nucleotides match TRBD1. V shed 4 bases, J shed 1 base, and the junction held 5 bases outside the gene matches. Germline-derived CDR1 and CDR2 are LNHDA and SQIVND (reference sequence). This CDR3 region has 15 residues. Full variable domain (rest looked up from reference TRBV19 and TRBJ1-2): DGGITQSPKYLFRKEGQNVTLSCEQNLNHDAMYWYRQDPGQGLRLIYYSQIVNDFQKGDIAEGYSVSREKKESFPLTVTSAQKNPTAFYLCASSRNRGNNYGYTFGSGTRLTVV.

This chain uses TRBV10-3 with TRBJ1-6; 7 bases are a match to TRBD1. The CDR3 totals 14 residues. V gave up 10 bases and J gave up 6 bases; unmatched junction bases: 9. The germline gives CDR1 ENHRY, CDR2 SYGVKD. CDR3 protein: CATRQGQSNSPLHF. DNA of the CDR3: TGTGCCACACGCCAGGGACAGAGTAATTCACCCCTCCACTTT.

The rearrangement uses TRBV7-2 and TRBJ2-7, with TRBD2 matching 8 bases. The CDR3 length is 15 residues. The V gene end was trimmed by 5 bases and the J gene end by 1 base; junction bases not matched to a gene: 7. The germline CDR1 and CDR2 sequences are SGHTA and FQGNSA. The CDR3 region is CASSRTSQPSYEQYF. In nucleotides, the CDR3 is TGTGCCAGCAGCCGGACTAGCCAACCTTCCTACGAGCAGTACTTC.

The genes are TRBV11-3 and TRBJ1-2; 9 nucleotides align to TRBD1. The CDR3 extends over 16 amino acids. Germline CDR1 and CDR2: SGHNT and YENEEA. Trimming removed 2 bases from V and 3 bases from J; junction bases left unmatched: 7. CDR3 nucleotides: TGTGCCAGCAGCTTACAGGGACAGGGAGCGGACTATGGCTACACCTTC. Encoded protein: CASSLQGQGADYGYTF.

The chain combines TRBV6-5 with TRBJ2-4, with D unresolved. Trimming cost V 6 bases and J 5 bases, with 11 bases left between them. From germline, CDR1 is MNHEY and CDR2 SVGAGI. The CDR3 consists of 13 residues. Here the CDR3 DNA reads TGTGCCAGCAGCGTTAGCACCGAAAACATTCAGTACTTC. Translated, it gives CASSVSTENIQYF.

The V and J genes are TRBV7-9 and TRBJ1-1; 8 bases align to TRBD1. Germline CDR1 and CDR2: SEHNR and FQNEAQ (reference sequence). The CDR3 extends over 15 amino acids. The junction had 4 bases not matched to a gene; V was cut back by 4 bases and J by 0 bases. The CDR3 loop reads CASSSGQGMNTEAFF. CDR3 nucleotides: TGTGCCAGCAGCTCCGGACAGGGTATGAACACTGAAGCTTTCTTT.

The V gene is TRBV4-1, the J gene TRBJ2-2, with TRBD1 as a possible D gene (5 bases). The ends were cut back, 6 bases at V and 2 bases at J, with 22 bases in the middle. CDR1 and CDR2 from the germline V gene are MGHRA and YSYEKL. The CDR3 consists of 18 residues. CDR3 coding DNA: TGCGCCAGCAGTCCAGGGCAGGGTAATTGGGGCAACACCGGGGAGCTGTTTTTT. Protein sequence: CASSPGQGNWGNTGELFF.

The V gene is TRBV9, the J gene TRBJ2-7; D might be TRBD2 (6 bases). V was pared by 0 bases and J by 2 bases, with 12 bases between. The germline V gene has CDR1 SGDLS and CDR2 YYNGEE. CDR3 length equals 15 residues. The CDR3 here is CASSVGGLTTYEQYF. In DNA form, the CDR3 reads TGTGCCAGCAGCGTAGGGGGACTGACAACCTACGAGCAGTACTTC.

This rearrangement joins TRBV11-2 to TRBJ2-1; tentative D call: TRBD1 (5 bases). CDR3 length: 14 amino acids. Germline V CDR1 and CDR2: SGHAT, FQNNGV. Trimming shortened V by 1 base and J by 5 bases, and 9 bases separated the two germline ends. CDR3 sequence (DNA): TGTGCCAGCAGCTTAGGACAGCTTAACAATGAGCAGTTCTTC. This gives the protein CASSLGQLNNEQFF.